Below are 21 T cell receptor beta chains sequenced from a single sample in a study of blood T cell repertoires in COVID-19. The repertoire was sequenced with immunoSEQ multiplex PCR; TCRdb's copy has only in-frame clones and lacks some. The sample has a few hundred thousand clones, just under 90% seen once; the top ten hold roughly a tenth. The sequencing input was PBMCs or T cells enriched from blood (not recorded which). Receptor source: a woman aged 25 to 45 who had recovered from COVID-19.

This sequence joins TRBV3-1 (or the pseudogene TRBV3-2) and TRBJ2-1, with TRBD2 identical over 8 bases. The CDR3 sequence is 17 residues long. Germline V CDR1 and CDR2: LGHDT, YNNKEL (reference sequence). After removal of 4 bases from V and 8 bases from J, the junction contained 16 bases not matched to a gene. CDR3 in amino acids: CASSRYWGGGRDHEQFF. In nucleotides, the CDR3 is TGTGCCAGCAGCCGCTATTGGGGCGGGGGGCGTGACCATGAGCAGTTCTTC.

V and J are TRBV18 and TRBJ1-1; D is possibly TRBD1 (6 bases). This CDR3 is built from 20 residues. The germline V gene has CDR1 KGHSH and CDR2 LQKENI. Deletions cut 3 bases from V and 0 bases from J, with 26 bases between. DNA for the CDR3: TGTGCCAGCTCACCTCAAAGAGGGTTGGGACACTCGGGAATGAACACTGAAGCTTTCTTT. Its protein product is CASSPQRGLGHSGMNTEAFF.

The CDR3, as DNA: TGTGCCAGCAGCCAGGGACAGGGTTCAAGGCGGGAGGGCCTACGAGGCACAGATACGCAGTATTTT. This encodes CASSQGQGSRREGLRGTDTQYF. This chain links TRBV14 with TRBJ2-3; possibly TRBD1 or TRBD2 for D (9 bases each). Per the germline V gene, CDR1 is SGHDN and CDR2 is FVKESK. This CDR3 is built from 22 residues. Trimming cost V 3 bases and J 1 base, with 32 bases left between them.

The genes are TRBV28 and TRBJ2-7; TRBD1 matches 8 bases. In germline, CDR1 is MDHEN, CDR2 SYDVKM. Losses at the gene ends were 5 bases for V and 4 bases for J; bases not matched to a gene: 10. The CDR3 extends over 15 amino acids. The CDR3 loop is CASSRLRGRIYEQYF. Written as DNA, the CDR3 is TGTGCCAGCAGTCGCCTCAGGGGGCGAATTTACGAGCAGTACTTC. The whole variable domain, remainder taken from reference TRBV28 and TRBJ2-7, is DVKVTQSSRYLVKRTGEKVFLECVQDMDHENMFWYRQDPGLGLRLIYFSYDVKMKEKGDIPEGYSVSREKKERFSLILESASTNQTSMYLCASSRLRGRIYEQYFGPGTRLTVT.

This chain joins TRBV24-1 and TRBJ2-1, with D maybe TRBD2 (5 bases). This CDR3 has 12 amino acids. The germline CDR1 and CDR2 sequences are KGHDR and SFDVKD. Trimming removed 9 bases at V and 5 bases at J, with 10 bases between. CDR3 in amino acids: CATRTRDNEQFF. CDR3 in DNA: TGTGCCACCCGCACGCGGGACAATGAGCAGTTCTTC.

The V and J genes are TRBV27 and TRBJ1-5; D is unresolved. This CDR3 comprises 14 residues. Trimming pared 5 bases from V and 2 bases from J, leaving 10 bases between. Germline CDR1 and CDR2: MNHEY and SMNVEV (reference sequence). CDR3 in amino acids: CASSPQFGNQPQHF. CDR3 DNA sequence: TGTGCCAGCAGTCCTCAGTTCGGCAATCAGCCCCAGCATTTT.

The chain is built from TRBV18 and TRBJ2-7; D might be TRBD1 (6 bases). CDR3 length: 14 amino acids. The V gene lost 3 bases and the J gene lost 2 bases, with 11 bases spanning the gap. CDR1 and CDR2 from the germline V gene are KGHSH and LQKENI. CDR3 bases: TGTGCCAGCTCACCTTACCGGGACACCTACGAGCAGTACTTC. Translated, it gives CASSPYRDTYEQYF.

This sequence joins TRBV5-1 and TRBJ2-1; 13 bases fit TRBD2. CDR3 length equals 18 residues. The V and J ends lost 4 bases and 9 bases, in that order; junction bases with no gene match: 16. The V gene's germline CDR1 is SGHRS and CDR2 YFSETQ. CDR3 in amino acids: CASSPLPQLAGGQSEQFF. The DNA for the CDR3 is TGCGCCAGCAGCCCCCTCCCGCAACTAGCGGGAGGGCAGAGTGAGCAGTTCTTC.

The rearrangement joins TRBV18 to TRBJ2-2, with 7 bases fitting TRBD1. The CDR3 runs to 17 residues. Germline V CDR1 and CDR2: KGHSH, LQKENI. The trim removed 2 bases at V and 1 base at J, leaving 7 bases unmatched. CDR3: CASSPLQGTVNTGELFF. The CDR3 DNA reads as TGTGCCAGCTCACCATTACAGGGGACGGTGAACACCGGGGAGCTGTTTTTT.

The chain is built from TRBV4-1 and TRBJ2-7, with D maybe TRBD2 (5 bases). Trimming took off 6 bases at V and 5 bases at J, with 23 bases between the two ends. Germline CDR1 and CDR2: MGHRA and YSYEKL. CDR3 length: 16 residues. CDR3: CASSLFSAHLGDEQYF. The CDR3 DNA is TGCGCCAGCAGTCTTTTTTCCGCTCACCTCGGGGACGAGCAGTACTTC.

The chain employs TRBV10-3 and TRBJ2-3; 8 bases fit TRBD2. The CDR3 is 19 residues long. Unmatched junction bases numbered 16, after V lost 4 bases and J lost 1 base. Germline values: CDR1 ENHRY, CDR2 SYGVKD. The CDR3 region is CAISVALAGLMSGTDTQYF. CDR3 nucleotides: TGTGCCATCAGTGTGGCGTTAGCGGGACTTATGTCGGGCACAGATACGCAGTATTTT.

V gene TRBV4-2 combines with J gene TRBJ1-5, with 7 bases fitting TRBD1. This CDR3 comprises 14 residues. J gave up 4 bases and V 4 bases, and 4 bases lay outside the gene matches. Germline V gives CDR1 LGHNA, CDR2 YNFKEQ. The chain's CDR3 is CASSPGTENQPQHF. CDR3 nucleotides: TGTGCCAGCAGCCCTGGGACAGAAAATCAGCCCCAGCATTTT.

The rearrangement links TRBV7-2 to TRBJ1-3; 10 nucleotides match TRBD1. V dropped 1 base and J dropped 2; count of bases not matched to a gene: 2. This CDR3 contains 16 residues. Germline V lookup: CDR1 SGHTA, CDR2 FQGNSA. The CDR3 sequence: CASSLGTGGTGNTIYF. The CDR3 coding sequence is TGTGCCAGCAGCTTAGGGACAGGGGGAACTGGAAACACCATATATTTT.

This chain uses TRBV27 with TRBJ2-3, with 9 bases matching TRBD1. Germline V gives CDR1 MNHEY, CDR2 SMNVEV (reference sequence). The trim removed 8 bases at V and 2 bases at J, leaving 8 bases unmatched. The CDR3 is 15 residues long. The CDR3 sequence is CASYSGQGFTDTQYF. The CDR3 DNA reads TGTGCCAGCTACTCGGGACAGGGATTCACAGATACGCAGTATTTT.

The CDR3 protein is CASSPGLSPEQYF. In nucleotides, the CDR3 is TGTGCCAGCAGCCCAGGACTTAGTCCTGAGCAGTACTTC. The chain joins TRBV13 to TRBJ2-7, with D perhaps TRBD2 (5 bases). Deletions cut 5 bases from V and 7 bases from J, with 15 bases between. The CDR3 is 13 residues long. CDR1 and CDR2 from the germline V gene are PRHDT and FYEKMQ (reference sequence).

The chain employs TRBV5-1 and TRBJ1-2; 9 bases fit TRBD1. The CDR3 has 15 residues. The junction had 7 bases not matched to a gene; V was cut back by 1 base and J by 6 bases. The germline gives CDR1 SGHRS, CDR2 YFSETQ. The DNA for the CDR3 is TGCGCCAGCAGCTTGACAACAGGGGGCGCAAATGGCTACACCTTC. Residues: CASSLTTGGANGYTF.

The chain couples TRBV6-4 to TRBJ1-2; D remains ambiguous. This CDR3 comprises 17 residues. Per germline, CDR1 MRHNA and CDR2 SNTAGT. Deletions cut 3 bases from V and 4 bases from J, with 21 bases between. This CDR3 reads CASSEVPWVEATYGYTF. The CDR3 bases are TGTGCCAGCAGTGAGGTTCCTTGGGTGGAGGCAACCTATGGCTACACCTTC.

The chain links TRBV5-4 to TRBJ2-2; 7 bases are a match to TRBD2. Germline lookup yields CDR1 SGHNT and CDR2 YYREEE (reference sequence). V was pared by 0 bases and J by 6 bases, with 8 bases of the junction left unmatched. The CDR3 runs 16 residues. The CDR3 DNA is TGTGCCAGCAGCTTGGGGCTAGCGGTAGGGGCCGGGGAGCTGTTTTTT. This codes for CASSLGLAVGAGELFF.

J is TRBJ2-1 and V is TRBV13, with TRBD2 identical over 10 bases. Germline-derived CDR1 and CDR2 are PRHDT and FYEKMQ (reference sequence). The CDR3 sequence is 16 residues long. Losses at the gene ends were 3 bases for V and 8 bases for J; bases not matched to a gene: 10. This chain's CDR3 is CASSFFTSGINYEQFF. Written as DNA, the CDR3 is TGTGCCAGCAGCTTTTTCACTAGCGGGATTAACTATGAGCAGTTCTTC.

This chain links TRBV6-1 with TRBJ2-3; D not certain. This CDR3 spans 16 amino acids. The V gene's germline CDR1 is MNHNS and CDR2 SASEGT. V lost 4 bases, J lost 11 bases, and 25 bases lay in between. The CDR3 spells CASSGAFQVVPYLQYF. Here the CDR3 DNA reads TGTGCCAGCAGTGGCGCGTTCCAAGTGGTTCCGTATTTGCAGTATTTT.

J is TRBJ1-1 and V is TRBV19; 8 bases match TRBD1. The CDR3 extends over 15 amino acids. The germline CDR1 and CDR2 sequences are LNHDA and SQIVND (reference sequence). Losses at the gene ends were 2 bases for V and 8 bases for J; bases not matched to a gene: 10. This CDR3 reads CASSITGGPYEEAFF. The CDR3 bases are TGTGCCAGTAGTATAACAGGGGGGCCCTATGAGGAAGCTTTCTTT.